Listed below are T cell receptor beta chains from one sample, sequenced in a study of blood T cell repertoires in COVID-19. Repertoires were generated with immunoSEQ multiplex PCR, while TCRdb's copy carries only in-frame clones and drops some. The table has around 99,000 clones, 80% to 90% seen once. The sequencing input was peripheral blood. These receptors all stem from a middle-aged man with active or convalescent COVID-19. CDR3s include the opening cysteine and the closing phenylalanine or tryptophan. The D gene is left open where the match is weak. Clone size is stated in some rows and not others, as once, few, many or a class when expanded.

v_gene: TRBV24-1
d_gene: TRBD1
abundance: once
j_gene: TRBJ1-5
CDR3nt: TGTGCCACCAGTGATCCCGGGACAGTCAATCAGCCCCAGCATTTT
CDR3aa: CATSDPGTVNQPQHF

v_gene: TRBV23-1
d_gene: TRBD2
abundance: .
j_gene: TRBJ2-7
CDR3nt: TGCGCCAGAGGCAGCGGGAGCCACGAGCAGTACTTC
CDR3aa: CARGSGSHEQYF

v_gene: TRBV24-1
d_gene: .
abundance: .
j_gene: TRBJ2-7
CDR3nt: TGTGCCACCAGCCCGAATCCGGGAGAGGGCTACGAGCAGTACTTC
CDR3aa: CATSPNPGEGYEQYF

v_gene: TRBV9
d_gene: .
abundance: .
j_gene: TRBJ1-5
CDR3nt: TGTGCCAGCAGCAGGGGATTGGATCAGCCCCAGCATTTT
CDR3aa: CASSRGLDQPQHF

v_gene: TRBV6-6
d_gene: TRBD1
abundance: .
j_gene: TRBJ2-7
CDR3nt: TGTGCCAGCAACACCGGGACAGGCTACGAGCAGTACTTC
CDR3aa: CASNTGTGYEQYF

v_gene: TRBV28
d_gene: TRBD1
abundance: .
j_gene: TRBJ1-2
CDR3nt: TGTGCCAGCGGGGACAGCCTTTATGGCTACACCTTC
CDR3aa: CASGDSLYGYTF

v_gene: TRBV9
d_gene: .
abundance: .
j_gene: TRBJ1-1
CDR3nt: TGTGCCAGCAGCGTAGCAGGCGGGGGTAGGAGCACTGAAGCTTTCTTT
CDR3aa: CASSVAGGGRSTEAFF

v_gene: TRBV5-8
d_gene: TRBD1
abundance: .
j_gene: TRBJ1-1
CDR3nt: TGTGCCAGCAGCACGATGACAGGGCACAGGTCCCTTGAAGCTTTCTTT
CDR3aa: CASSTMTGHRSLEAFF

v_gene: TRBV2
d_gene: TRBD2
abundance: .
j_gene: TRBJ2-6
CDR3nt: TGTGCCAGCAGGCTAGCGGGACCCTCTGGGGCCAACGTCCTGACTTTC
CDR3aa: CASRLAGPSGANVLTF

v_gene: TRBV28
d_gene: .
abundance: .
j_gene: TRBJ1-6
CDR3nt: TGTGCCAGCAGCTCCTTTAGGACAGCCCGCTCCTATAATTCACCCCTCCACTTT
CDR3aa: CASSSFRTARSYNSPLHF

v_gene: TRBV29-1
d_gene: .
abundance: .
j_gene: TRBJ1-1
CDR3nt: TGCAGCGTTCACCCCGGGCCCAGGGACACTGAAGCTTTCTTT
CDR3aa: CSVHPGPRDTEAFF

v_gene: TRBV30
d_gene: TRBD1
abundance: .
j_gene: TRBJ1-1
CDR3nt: TGTGCCTCCTACACCAAGGGCCGGGACAGGGGCGCCACTGAAGCTTTCTTT
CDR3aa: CASYTKGRDRGATEAFF

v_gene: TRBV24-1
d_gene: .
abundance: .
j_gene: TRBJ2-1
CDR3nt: TGTGCCACCAGTGATCCAATAACTAGCAATGAGCAGTTCTTC
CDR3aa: CATSDPITSNEQFF

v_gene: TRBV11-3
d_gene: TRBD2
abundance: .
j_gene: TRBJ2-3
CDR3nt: TGTGCCAGCAGCTTAGGACTAGCGGGAGGGAGCACAGATACGCAGTATTTT
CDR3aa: CASSLGLAGGSTDTQYF

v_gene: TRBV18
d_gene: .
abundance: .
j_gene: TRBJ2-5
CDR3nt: TGTGCCAGCTCACCACTCCAGGGGCCCCAAGAGACCCAGTACTTC
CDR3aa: CASSPLQGPQETQYF

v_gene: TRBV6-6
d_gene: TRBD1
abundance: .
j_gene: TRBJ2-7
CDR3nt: TGTGCCAGCAGTTACCTTGGACAGGGGCCCTACGAGCAGTACTTC
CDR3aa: CASSYLGQGPYEQYF

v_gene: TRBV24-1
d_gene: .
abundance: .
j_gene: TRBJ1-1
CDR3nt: TGTGCCACCAGCGAGGGTACCCTAAGCGCTGAAGCTTTCTTT
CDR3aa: CATSEGTLSAEAFF

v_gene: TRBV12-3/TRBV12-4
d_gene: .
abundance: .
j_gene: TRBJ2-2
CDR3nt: TGTGCCAGCAGTCGCACCGGGGAGCTGTTTTTT
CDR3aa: CASSRTGELFF

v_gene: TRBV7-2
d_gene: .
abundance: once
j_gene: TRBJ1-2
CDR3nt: TGTGCCAGCAGCTTAGTTTCTGGAGGGACCTATGGCTACACCTTC
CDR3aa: CASSLVSGGTYGYTF

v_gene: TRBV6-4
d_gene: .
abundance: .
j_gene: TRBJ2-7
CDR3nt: TGTGCCAGCAGATGGACAGTCGACGAGCAGTACTTC
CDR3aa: CASRWTVDEQYF

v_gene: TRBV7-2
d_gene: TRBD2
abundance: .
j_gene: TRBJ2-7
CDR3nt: TGTGCCAGCAGCCCGGGACTAGGCTACGAGCAGTACTTC
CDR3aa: CASSPGLGYEQYF

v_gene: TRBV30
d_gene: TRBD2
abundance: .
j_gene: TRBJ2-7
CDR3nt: TGTGCCGGGGCAGGGAGGGGAGGAAACGAGCAGTACTTC
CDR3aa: CAGAGRGGNEQYF

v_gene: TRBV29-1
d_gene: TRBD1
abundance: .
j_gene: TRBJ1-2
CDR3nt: TGCAGCGTTGGGACAGGGGCCAACTATGGCTACACCTTC
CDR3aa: CSVGTGANYGYTF

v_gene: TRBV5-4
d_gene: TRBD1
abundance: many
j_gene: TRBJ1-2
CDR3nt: TGTGCCAGCAGCTCCGGACAGGCGCCTACTAACTATGGCTACACCTTC
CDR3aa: CASSSGQAPTNYGYTF

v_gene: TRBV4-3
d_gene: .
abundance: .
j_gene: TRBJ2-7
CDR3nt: TGCGCCAGCAGCCAAGATCCGCTCCAGGCGAGGGACGAGCAGTACTTC
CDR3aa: CASSQDPLQARDEQYF

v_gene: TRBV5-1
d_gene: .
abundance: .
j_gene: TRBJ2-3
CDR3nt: TGCGCCAGCAGCCTAGGTGCTAGCACAGATACGCAGTATTTT
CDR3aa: CASSLGASTDTQYF

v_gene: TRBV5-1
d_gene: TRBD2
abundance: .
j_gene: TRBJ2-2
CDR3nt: TGCGCCAGCAGCTTGGTTAGCGGGAGTGTTACCGGGGAGCTGTTTTTT
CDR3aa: CASSLVSGSVTGELFF

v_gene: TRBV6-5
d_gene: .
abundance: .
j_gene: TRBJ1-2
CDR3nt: TGTGCCAGCATCACGAGGGGGAATGGCTACACCTTC
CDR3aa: CASITRGNGYTF

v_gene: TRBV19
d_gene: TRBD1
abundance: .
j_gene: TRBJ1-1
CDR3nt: TGTGCCACCTGGGTGGGACAGGTGAACACTGAAGCTTTCTTT
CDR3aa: CATWVGQVNTEAFF

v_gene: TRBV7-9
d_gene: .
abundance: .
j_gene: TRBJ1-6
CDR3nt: TGTGCCAGCAGCTTATCCGTTTCACCCCTCCACTTT
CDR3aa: CASSLSVSPLHF

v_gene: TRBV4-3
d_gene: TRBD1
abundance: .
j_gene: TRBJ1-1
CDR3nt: TGCGCCAGCAGCCCCGGGACAGCAGGTACGAACACTGAAGCTTTCTTT
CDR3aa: CASSPGTAGTNTEAFF

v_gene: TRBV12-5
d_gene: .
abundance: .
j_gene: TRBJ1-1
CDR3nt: TGTGCTAGTGGTTTGGTCTTGTCCGTAGACTACACTGAAGCTTTCTTT
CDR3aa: CASGLVLSVDYTEAFF